This TCR beta chain was captured by sequencing in a study of Graves' ophthalmopathy and Graves' hyperthyroidism. Researchers took RNA transcripts and amplified TCR beta CDR3 regions from them. An initial RT-PCR round employing HTBI primers preceded a second-round multiplex PCR. One entry per CDR3 protein results from TCRdb running MiXCR on the multiplex PCR reads. The sample comprises some 1.1 million distinct CDR3 sequences, approximately 35% of which are singletons, and more than 9.5% rests with the top ten. The germline V gene encodes CDR1 SQVTM and CDR2 ANQGSEA. This CDR3 has 16 residues. J was trimmed by 2 bases and V by 6 bases; bases with no gene match: 9. Physicians reached a diagnosis by relying on clinical symptoms, serum thyroxine, TRAb, thyroid ultrasound and orbital computed tomography. Study-level points and caveats: Blood also harbored most expanded thyroid clonotypes above 0.001 frequency. With roughly 88% sensitivity and more than 75% specificity, a 13-signature model separated ophthalmopathy from stable hyperthyroidism.

This clonotype was recorded many times. The antigen remains undetermined. The specimen sequenced was peripheral blood or thyroid tissue (not recorded which). The clonotype was recovered from an adult man with Graves' hyperthyroidism. The chain is built from TRBV29-1 and TRBJ2-6, with TRBD1 identical over 8 bases. CDR3 residues: CSVQDRVSTGANVLTF. The CDR3 DNA sequence: TGCAGCGTGCAGGACAGGGTTAGTACTGGGGCCAACGTCCTGACTTTC.